This T cell receptor (beta chain) was recovered during a study of identical twins. V lost 4 bases to trimming and J lost 5 bases, with 13 bases between them. From germline, CDR1 is SGHTA and CDR2 FQGNSA. The CDR3 contains 14 residues. About this clonotype itself: Its antigen is unidentified.

Findings and caveats of the study: Researchers caution that invariant MAIT and iNKT cells could partly confound zero-insertion analyses. Weaker excess sharing between twins was seen in beta out-of-frame sequences.

A template switching step contributed a universal primer site, while unique molecular identifiers were present in the cDNA. Each CDR3 protein is one row after TCRdb ran MiXCR on the 5' RACE reads. The sample yields 200,000 to 300,000 distinct CDR3 sequences, over 9.5% seen once. The chain links TRBV7-2 to TRBJ2-3; D might be TRBD2 (6 bases). Sequenced input: memory T cells sorted from blood. The TCR originated in a man aged 45 to 65 in good health. The CDR3 loop is CASSSSTGLDTQYF. The CDR3 DNA reads as TGTGCCAGCAGCTCGTCCACGGGACTAGATACGCAGTATTTT.